This T cell receptor beta chain was observed in a study of blood T cell repertoires in COVID-19. On the study more broadly: From T cells, B-cell-depleted T cells, or PBMCs came the material, which was cDNA or gDNA.

In the source study's methods: Counts of nucleated cells, estimated from reference gene primer amplification, were obtained. Profiled with immunoSEQ multiplex PCR; TCRdb holds only in-frame clones, not every one. The V and J calls and clone size come from that table; D and trimming were worked out from the DNA. Of about 38,000 clones in the sample, 85% were seen once. The V and J ends lost 3 bases and 4 bases, in that order; junction bases with no gene match: 9. The germline V gene has CDR1 WSHSY and CDR2 SAAADI. This CDR3 comprises 16 residues. This clone has a handful of counts. The origin of this receptor is a man between 50 and 59 years old with active COVID-19. The specimen was peripheral blood. J is TRBJ2-5 and V is TRBV10-2; 9 bases line up with TRBD1. The CDR3 DNA is TGCGCCAGCAGTGAATTTGACAGGGGGAAAGGAGAGACCCAGTACTTC. This translates into CASSEFDRGKGETQYF.